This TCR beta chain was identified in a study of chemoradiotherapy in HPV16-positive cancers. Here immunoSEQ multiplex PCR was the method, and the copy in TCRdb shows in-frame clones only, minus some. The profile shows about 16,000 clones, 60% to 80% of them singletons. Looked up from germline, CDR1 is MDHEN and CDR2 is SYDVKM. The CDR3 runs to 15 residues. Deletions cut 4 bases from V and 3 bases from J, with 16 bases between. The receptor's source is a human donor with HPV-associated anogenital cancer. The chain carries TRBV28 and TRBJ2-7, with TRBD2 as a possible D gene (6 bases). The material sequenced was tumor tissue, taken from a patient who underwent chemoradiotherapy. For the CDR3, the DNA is TGTGCCAGCAGTTCGGCGGGGCCCTTCCTCTACGAGCAGTACTTC. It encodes CASSSAGPFLYEQYF.